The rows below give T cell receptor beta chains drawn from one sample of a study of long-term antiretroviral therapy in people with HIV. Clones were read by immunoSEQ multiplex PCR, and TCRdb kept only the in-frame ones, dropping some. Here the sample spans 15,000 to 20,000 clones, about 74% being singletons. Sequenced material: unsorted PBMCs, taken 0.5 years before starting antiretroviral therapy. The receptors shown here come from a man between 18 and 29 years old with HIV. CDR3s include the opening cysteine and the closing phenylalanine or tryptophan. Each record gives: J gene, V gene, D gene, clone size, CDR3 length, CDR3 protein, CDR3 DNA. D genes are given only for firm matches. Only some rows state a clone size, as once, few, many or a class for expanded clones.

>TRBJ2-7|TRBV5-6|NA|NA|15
CASSLGLGAVYEQYF
TGTGCCAGCAGCCTCGGTTTGGGGGCCGTCTACGAGCAGTACTTC
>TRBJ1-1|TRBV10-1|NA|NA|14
CASSGGVGNTEAFF
TGCGCCAGCAGTGGGGGAGTAGGGAACACTGAAGCTTTCTTT
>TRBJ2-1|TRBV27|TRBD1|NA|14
CASRPTGMDNEQFF
TGTGCCAGCAGACCGACAGGGATGGACAATGAGCAGTTCTTC
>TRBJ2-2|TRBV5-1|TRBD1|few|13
CASSGTGAGELFF
TGCGCCAGCAGCGGGACAGGGGCCGGGGAGCTGTTTTTT
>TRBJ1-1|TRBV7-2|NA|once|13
CASSASGYTEAFF
TGTGCCAGCAGCGCCAGCGGGTACACTGAAGCTTTCTTT
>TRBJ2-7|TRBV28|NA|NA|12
CASSPPAYEQYF
TGTGCCAGCAGTCCCCCAGCCTACGAGCAGTACTTC
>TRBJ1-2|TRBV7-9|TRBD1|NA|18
CASSLAGTGLGSGYGYTF
TGTGCCAGCAGCTTAGCGGGGACAGGGCTGGGGTCAGGCTATGGCTACACCTTC
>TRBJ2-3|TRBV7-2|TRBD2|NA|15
CASSPRTSGTDTQYF
TGTGCCAGCAGCCCCCGGACTAGCGGCACAGATACGCAGTATTTT
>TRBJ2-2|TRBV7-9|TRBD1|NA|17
CASSLRTGGSINGELFF
TGTGCCAGCAGCCTTCGGACAGGGGGTTCCATCAACGGGGAGCTGTTTTTT
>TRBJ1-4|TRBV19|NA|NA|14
CASSMGGLAEKLFF
TGTGCCAGTAGTATGGGGGGGCTCGCTGAAAAACTGTTTTTT
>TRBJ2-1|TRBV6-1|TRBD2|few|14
CASSEPSGGAEQFF
TGTGCCAGCAGTGAACCCTCGGGAGGAGCCGAGCAGTTCTTC
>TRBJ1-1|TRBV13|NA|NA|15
CASSLDSSLNTEAFF
TGTGCCAGCAGCTTAGACAGTTCCTTGAACACTGAAGCTTTCTTT
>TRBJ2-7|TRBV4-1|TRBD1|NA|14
CASSQGTGNYEQYF
TGCGCCAGCAGCCAGGGGACAGGGAACTACGAGCAGTACTTC
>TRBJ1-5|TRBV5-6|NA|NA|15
CASSLQPYSNQPQHF
TGTGCCAGCAGCTTACAGCCGTATAGCAATCAGCCCCAGCATTTT
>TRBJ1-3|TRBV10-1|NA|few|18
CASSANRKGGPSGNTIYF
TGCGCCAGCAGTGCAAATCGGAAGGGCGGACCCTCTGGAAACACCATATATTTT
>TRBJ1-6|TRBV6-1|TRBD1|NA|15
CASSEGTGDNSPLHF
TGTGCCAGCAGCGAAGGAACAGGGGATAATTCACCCCTCCACTTT
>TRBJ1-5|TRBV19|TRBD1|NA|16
CASSIFGTVTNQPQHF
TGTGCCAGTAGTATTTTTGGGACAGTTACGAATCAGCCCCAGCATTTT
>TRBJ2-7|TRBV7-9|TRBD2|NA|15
CASSHLGREFDEQYF
TGTGCCAGCAGCCACCTGGGGCGGGAGTTCGACGAGCAGTACTTC
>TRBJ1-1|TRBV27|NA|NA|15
CASSPKQGPNTEAFF
TGTGCCAGCAGTCCCAAACAGGGACCGAACACTGAAGCTTTCTTT
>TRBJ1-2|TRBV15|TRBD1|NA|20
CATSRDYTGQGILRNYGYTF
TGTGCCACCAGCAGAGACTATACGGGACAGGGTATTCTCAGAAACTATGGCTACACCTTC
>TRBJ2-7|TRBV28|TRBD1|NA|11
CATGQDYEQYF
TGTGCCACGGGACAGGACTACGAGCAGTACTTC
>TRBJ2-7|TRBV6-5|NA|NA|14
CASRPDLDSYEQYF
TGTGCCAGCAGGCCCGACCTTGACAGTTACGAGCAGTACTTC
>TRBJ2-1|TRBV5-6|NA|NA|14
CASSPGWISNEQFF
TGTGCCAGCAGCCCCGGGTGGATCTCCAATGAGCAGTTCTTC
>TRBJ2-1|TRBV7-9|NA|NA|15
CASSLIALTPIGQFF
TGTGCCAGCAGCTTAATAGCCCTCACCCCGATCGGGCAGTTCTTC
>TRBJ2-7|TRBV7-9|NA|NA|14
CASSPDRRSYEQYF
TGTGCCAGCAGCCCAGACAGGAGGTCCTACGAGCAGTACTTC
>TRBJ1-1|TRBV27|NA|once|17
CASSFQGPAGKSTEAFF
TGTGCCAGCAGTTTTCAGGGACCGGCGGGTAAGAGCACTGAAGCTTTCTTT
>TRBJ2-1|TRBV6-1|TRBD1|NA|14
CASSERGQTPEQFF
TGTGCCAGCAGTGAAAGGGGACAGACACCTGAGCAGTTCTTC
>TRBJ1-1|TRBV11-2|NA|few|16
CASSLGRGFLLSEAFF
TGTGCCAGCAGCTTAGGGCGCGGGTTTCTTTTGTCTGAAGCTTTCTTT
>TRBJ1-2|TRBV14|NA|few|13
CASSGHRVDGYTF
TGTGCCAGCAGCGGGCACAGGGTCGATGGCTACACCTTC
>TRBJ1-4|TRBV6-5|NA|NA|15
CASSYSSREEEKLFF
TGTGCCAGCAGTTACTCGAGCCGGGAGGAAGAAAAACTGTTTTTT
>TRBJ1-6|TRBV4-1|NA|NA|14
CASSQGTPYSPLHF
TGCGCCAGCAGCCAAGGGACACCATATTCACCCCTCCACTTT
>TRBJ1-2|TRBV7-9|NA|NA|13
CASSPRTPGGYTF
TGTGCCAGCAGCCCACGGACCCCAGGAGGCTACACCTTC
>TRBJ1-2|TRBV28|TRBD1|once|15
CASSLSPQGAGGYTF
TGTGCCAGCAGTTTATCCCCGCAGGGGGCCGGTGGCTACACCTTC
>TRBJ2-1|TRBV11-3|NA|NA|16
CASSLGQRGRHNEQFF
TGTGCCAGCAGCTTAGGGCAAAGGGGCAGGCACAATGAGCAGTTCTTC
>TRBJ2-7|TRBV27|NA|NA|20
CASSLPHILGTPSTLYEQYF
TGTGCCAGCAGTTTACCCCATATCCTCGGGACTCCTTCCACCCTCTACGAGCAGTACTTC
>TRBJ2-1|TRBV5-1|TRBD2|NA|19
CASSLARLAGSSPYNEQFF
TGCGCCAGCAGCTTGGCCCGACTAGCGGGGTCGAGCCCCTACAATGAGCAGTTCTTC
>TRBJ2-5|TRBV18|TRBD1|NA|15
CASSPRQGPKETQYF
TGTGCCAGCTCACCCAGACAGGGGCCCAAAGAGACCCAGTACTTC
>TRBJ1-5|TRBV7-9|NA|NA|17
CASSSSDKGERNQPQHF
TGTGCCAGCAGCTCCTCTGACAAGGGCGAGCGCAATCAGCCCCAGCATTTT
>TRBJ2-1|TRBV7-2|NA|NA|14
CASSLFGSYNEQFF
TGTGCCAGCAGCTTATTCGGGAGTTACAATGAGCAGTTCTTC
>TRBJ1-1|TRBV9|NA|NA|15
CASSPLFALNTEAFF
TGTGCCAGCAGCCCGCTTTTTGCACTGAACACTGAAGCTTTCTTT
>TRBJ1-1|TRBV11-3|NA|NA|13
CASSHYDNTEAFF
TGTGCCAGCAGCCACTATGACAACACTGAAGCTTTCTTT
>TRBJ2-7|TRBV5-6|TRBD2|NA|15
CASLTSLAGGGEQYF
TGTGCCAGCCTCACATCTTTAGCGGGAGGGGGCGAGCAGTACTTC
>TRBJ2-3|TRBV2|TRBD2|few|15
CATDSGDSSTDTQYF
TGTGCCACGGATAGCGGGGACTCTAGCACAGATACGCAGTATTTT
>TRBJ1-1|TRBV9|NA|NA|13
CASSGTPNTEAFF
TGTGCCAGCAGTGGGACACCTAACACTGAAGCTTTCTTT
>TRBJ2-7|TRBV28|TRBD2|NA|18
CASSAEYIAGGRDYEQYF
TGTGCCAGCAGTGCTGAATATATAGCGGGAGGGAGGGACTACGAGCAGTACTTC
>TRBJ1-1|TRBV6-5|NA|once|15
CASSYTDPRNTEAFF
TGTGCCAGCAGTTACACGGACCCCCGAAACACTGAAGCTTTCTTT
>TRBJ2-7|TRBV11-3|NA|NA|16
CASSLERGGGSYEQYF
TGTGCCAGCAGCTTAGAGCGGGGCGGAGGTTCCTACGAGCAGTACTTC
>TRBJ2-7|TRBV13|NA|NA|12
CASSARAYEQYF
TGTGCCAGCAGCGCCCGCGCCTACGAGCAGTACTTC
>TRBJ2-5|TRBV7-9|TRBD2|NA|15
CASSPPGRGRETQYF
TGTGCCAGCAGCCCCCCCGGGAGGGGCAGAGAGACCCAGTACTTC